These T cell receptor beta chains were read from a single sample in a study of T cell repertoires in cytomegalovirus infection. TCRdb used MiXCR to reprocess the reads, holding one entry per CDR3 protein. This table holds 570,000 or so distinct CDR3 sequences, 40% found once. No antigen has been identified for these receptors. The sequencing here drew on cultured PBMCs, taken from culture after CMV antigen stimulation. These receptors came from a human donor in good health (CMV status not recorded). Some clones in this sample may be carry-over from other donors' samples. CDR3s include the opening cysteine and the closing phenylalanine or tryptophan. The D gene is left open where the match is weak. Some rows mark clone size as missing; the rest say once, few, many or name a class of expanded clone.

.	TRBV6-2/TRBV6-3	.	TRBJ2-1	TGTGCCAGCAGTTACTTAGGGTTCGGTGAGCAGTTCTTC	CASSYLGFGEQFF
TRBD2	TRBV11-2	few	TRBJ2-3	TGTGCCAGCAGCTTGGGAGGGACTAAAGCAGATACGCAGTATTTT	CASSLGGTKADTQYF
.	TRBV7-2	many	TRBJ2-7	TGTGCCAGCAGCCTTGTGCCCTACGAGCAGTACTTC	CASSLVPYEQYF
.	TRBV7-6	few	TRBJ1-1	TGTGCCAGCAGCTACGGGGAGCCAGGAGCTTTCTTT	CASSYGEPGAFF
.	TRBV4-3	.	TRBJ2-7	TGCGCCAGCAGCACCAGGGCAGGGAGCTCCTACGAGCAGTACTTC	CASSTRAGSSYEQYF
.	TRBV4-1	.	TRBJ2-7	TGCGCCAGCAGCCAAGGGGGGGCGACCTACGAGCAGTACTTC	CASSQGGATYEQYF
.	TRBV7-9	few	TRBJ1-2	TGTGCCAGCACCTTTCCTGGGGGTGGCTACACCTTC	CASTFPGGGYTF
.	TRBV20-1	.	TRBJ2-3	TGCAGTGCTAGTGGGCAGGGAGGCACAGATACGCAGTATTTT	CSASGQGGTDTQYF
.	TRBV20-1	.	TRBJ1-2	TGCAGTGCAACTAGGCGGGGGGCTTTGCGGGGCTACACCTTC	CSATRRGALRGYTF
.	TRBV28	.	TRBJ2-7	TGTGCCAGCAGCTCCTTGCTTGGCTCCTACGAGCAGTACTTC	CASSSLLGSYEQYF
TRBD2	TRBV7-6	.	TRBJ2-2	TGTGCCAGCAGCTCCACTAGCGGGGCCGGGGAGCTGTTTTTT	CASSSTSGAGELFF
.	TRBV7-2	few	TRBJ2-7	TGTGCCAGCAGCCCTGGGGGGTTTCCCTACGAGCAGTACTTC	CASSPGGFPYEQYF
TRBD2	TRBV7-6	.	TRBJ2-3	TGTGCCAGCAGCATAACTAGCGGGGGGGCCGGAGGAACAGATACGCAGTATTTT	CASSITSGGAGGTDTQYF
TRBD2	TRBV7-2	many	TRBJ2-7	TGTGCCAGCAGCTTAGGCCCCAGCGGGAATTACGAGCAGTACTTC	CASSLGPSGNYEQYF
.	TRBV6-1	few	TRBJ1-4	TGTGCCACCAACAGGGCGAGGGGTGAAAAACTGTTTTTT	CATNRARGEKLFF
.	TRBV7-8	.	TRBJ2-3	TGTGCCAGCAGCTTAGCCCGAATCCGACCGGGGGATACGCAGTATTTT	CASSLARIRPGDTQYF
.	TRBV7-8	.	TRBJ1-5	TGTGCCAGCAGCTTATGGGCAGATTATAGCAATCAGCCCCAGCATTTT	CASSLWADYSNQPQHF
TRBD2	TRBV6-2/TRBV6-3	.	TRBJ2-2	TGTGCCAGCACCCCCCTCGAGGGGACTAGCGGTACCGGGGAGCTGTTTTTT	CASTPLEGTSGTGELFF
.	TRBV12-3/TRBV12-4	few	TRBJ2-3	TGTGCCAGCAGAACCCGGGGCCTAAGAACAGATACGCAGTATTTT	CASRTRGLRTDTQYF
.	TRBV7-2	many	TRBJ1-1	TGTGCCAGCAGCCCTAGGCGTGGGGGGCCCACTGAAGCTTTCTTT	CASSPRRGGPTEAFF
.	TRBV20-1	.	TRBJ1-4	TGCAGTGCTAGAGATCTTAGGACTGGAGGGGAAAAACTGTTTTTT	CSARDLRTGGEKLFF
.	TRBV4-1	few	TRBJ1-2	TGCGCCAGCAGCCGATTGCTTGTGAGGGGCGCGGGGGAGGGCTACACCTTC	CASSRLLVRGAGEGYTF
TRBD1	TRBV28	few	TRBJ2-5	TGTGCCAGCACCGCGGGACAGGCGCAAGAGACCCAGTACTTC	CASTAGQAQETQYF
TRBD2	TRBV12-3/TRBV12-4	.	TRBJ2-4	TGTGCCAGCAGCCTGCATCGGGGGGGAGTAGACATTCAGTACTTC	CASSLHRGGVDIQYF
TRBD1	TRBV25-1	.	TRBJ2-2	TGTGCCAGCAGTGAGTCTCCCAGGGGGCAAACGGGAACCGGGGAGCTGTTTTTT	CASSESPRGQTGTGELFF
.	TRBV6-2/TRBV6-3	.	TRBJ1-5	TGTGCCAGCAGCACGGCGGGGCAGCCCCAGCATTTT	CASSTAGQPQHF
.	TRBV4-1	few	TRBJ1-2	TGCGCCAGCAGCCAAGTCGGAGATAACTATGGCTACACCTTC	CASSQVGDNYGYTF
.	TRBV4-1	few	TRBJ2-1	TGCGCCAGTCGAAGGGACTCCAACAATGAGCAGTTCTTC	CASRRDSNNEQFF
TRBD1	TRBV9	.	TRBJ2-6	TGTGCCATCAGTCAGGGGGACCCCACCCCCGGGGCCAACGTCCTGACTTTC	CAISQGDPTPGANVLTF
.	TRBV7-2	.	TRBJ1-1	TGTGCCAGCAGCGCGCTTGATAAACGAAAAGCTTTCTTT	CASSALDKRKAFF
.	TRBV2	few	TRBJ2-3	TGTGCCAGCAGTGATGAGGTGTTATCCTCAGATACGCAGTATTTT	CASSDEVLSSDTQYF
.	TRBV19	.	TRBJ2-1	TGTGCCAGTAGTATTTGGACTGGGGGTGGAGAGCAGTTCTTC	CASSIWTGGGEQFF
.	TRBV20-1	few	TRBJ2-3	TGCAGTGCTAGAGATCCCGCCCGGGGGGCTAGCACAGATACGCAGTATTTT	CSARDPARGASTDTQYF
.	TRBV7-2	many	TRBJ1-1	TGTGCCAGCAGCTTAGTGAGAGAGAACACTGAAGCTTTCTTT	CASSLVRENTEAFF
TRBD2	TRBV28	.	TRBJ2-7	TGTGCCAGCAGTGGGACTAGCGGGGGGACCACCTACGAGCAGTACTTC	CASSGTSGGTTYEQYF
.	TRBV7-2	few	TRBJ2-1	TGTGCCAGCAGCTTGAGGGGAGAGGGGGTTTTAGCGAATGAGCAGTTCTTC	CASSLRGEGVLANEQFF
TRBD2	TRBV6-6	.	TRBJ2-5	TGTGCCAGCAGTTCGACTAGCGGTCGCGAAGAGACCCAGTACTTC	CASSSTSGREETQYF
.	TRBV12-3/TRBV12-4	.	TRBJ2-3	TGTGCCAGCAGTTTTCCCGGCGGGTTCACAGATACGCAGTATTTT	CASSFPGGFTDTQYF
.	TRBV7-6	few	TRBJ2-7	TGTGCCAGCAGCTCCCCGGGGGCATACGAGCAGTACTTC	CASSSPGAYEQYF
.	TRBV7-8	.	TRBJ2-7	TGTGCCAGCAGCCCCCCGCTGGGTAGTCTCGCTAACTACGAGCAGTACTTC	CASSPPLGSLANYEQYF
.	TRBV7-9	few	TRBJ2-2	TGTGCCAGCAGCTTAGCCTTGAACACCGGGGAGCTGTTTTTT	CASSLALNTGELFF
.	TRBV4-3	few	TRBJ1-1	TGCGCCAGCAGCCAAGAATTAGGTCTACAGGGTGAAGCTTTCTTT	CASSQELGLQGEAFF
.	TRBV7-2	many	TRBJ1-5	TGTGCCAGCAGCCTCGGGGTTCATAGCAATCAGCCCCAGCATTTT	CASSLGVHSNQPQHF
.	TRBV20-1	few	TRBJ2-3	TGCAGTGCTAGAGATCGACCAGATACGCAGTATTTT	CSARDRPDTQYF
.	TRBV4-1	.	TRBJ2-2	TGCGCCAGCAGCCGGGGCCCACCCCCGAACACCGGGGAGCTGTTTTTT	CASSRGPPPNTGELFF
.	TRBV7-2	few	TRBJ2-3	TGTGCCAGCAGCCGGATAGCGGATCCTAGCACAGATACGCAGTATTTT	CASSRIADPSTDTQYF
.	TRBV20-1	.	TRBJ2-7	TGCAGTGCTAGTAACCCCCGGGGAGCTACATACGAGCAGTACTTC	CSASNPRGATYEQYF
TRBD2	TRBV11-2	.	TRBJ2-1	TGTGCCAGCAGCTTTGTAACCTCGAGTGGCGGGAGATCTTACAATGAGCAGTTCTTC	CASSFVTSSGGRSYNEQFF
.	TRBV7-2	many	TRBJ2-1	TGTGCCAGCAGCTTAAACTCTGCAGGTACCAATGAGCAGTTCTTC	CASSLNSAGTNEQFF
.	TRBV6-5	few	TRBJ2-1	TGTGCCAGCAGTTACTCTTCTCTCACTGAGCAGTTCTTC	CASSYSSLTEQFF
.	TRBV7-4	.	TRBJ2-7	TGTGCCAGCAGCTTTCCCCCCGTAGCAGGACGCTCCTACGAGCAGTACTTC	CASSFPPVAGRSYEQYF
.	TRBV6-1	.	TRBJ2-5	TGTGCCAGCAGTGATCGGACAGACGAAGAGACCCAGTACTTC	CASSDRTDEETQYF
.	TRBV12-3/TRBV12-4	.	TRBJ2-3	TGTGCCAGCGCCCGCCCATCGCGTACCCTAAGCACAGATACGCAGTATTTT	CASARPSRTLSTDTQYF
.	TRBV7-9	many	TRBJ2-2	TGTGCCAGCAGCTTAGCTGGCTCCGGGGAGCTGTTTTTT	CASSLAGSGELFF
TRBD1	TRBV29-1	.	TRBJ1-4	TGCAGCGTTGGGGGACAGGGGACAACTAATGAAAAACTGTTTTTT	CSVGGQGTTNEKLFF
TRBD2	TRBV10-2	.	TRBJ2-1	TGCGCCAGCAGTGCTCCGGGACTAGAAACCGGCGAGGGTGAGCAGTTCTTC	CASSAPGLETGEGEQFF
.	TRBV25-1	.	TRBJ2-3	TGTGCCAGCTCAACATCAGATACGCAGTATTTT	CASSTSDTQYF